This T cell receptor (beta chain) was recovered during a study of T-cell memory formation after mild COVID-19. 5'RACE primed at constant segments yielded TCR alpha and TCR beta cDNA libraries bearing sample barcodes and UMIs. TCRdb reprocessed the 5' RACE reads via MiXCR and lists one record per CDR3 protein. The sample holds roughly 100,000 distinct CDR3 sequences; over 12% are singletons and the top ten take around two fifths. Trimming took off 7 bases at V and 1 base at J, with 10 bases between the two ends. Germline lookup yields CDR1 MNHEY and CDR2 SVGAGI. The CDR3 loop spans 13 amino acids. Points on this clonotype: The antigen is unknown.

Whole-study results and caveats: The CD4+ clones that contracted clustered mainly within CM and EM, and the CD8+ clones concentrated in EMRA. Confirmation was lacking for SARS-CoV-2 specificity of second-wave clones that peaked on day 37.

The chain couples TRBV6-5 to TRBJ1-1; a weak D match, TRBD1 (5 bases). Sequenced material: PBMCs or a T cell subset sorted from them (not recorded which). This clonotype originated in a man younger than 35 who had mild COVID-19 (a few samples of this study predate the infection). Cell type and time point are not known. As DNA, the CDR3 is TGTGCCAGCACGTCCGGGGGGAACACTGAAGCTTTCTTT. Amino acids: CASTSGGNTEAFF.